This TCR beta chain originates from a study of T cell responses to AZD1222 COVID-19 vaccine. In the case of this clone: Its antigen is unknown.

Overall study results and limits: Donors were mostly white British, more females; clonal diversity possibly underestimated. The breadth and depth of Spike-specific TCRs increased once two AZD1222 doses had been given. There were repertoire samples only from the period after the peak T cell response. The reported proportion of spike-specific TCRs targeting unmutated variant regions was nearly half.

Sequencing used immunoSEQ multiplex PCR; TCRdb keeps in-frame clones, though not all of them. The table includes 50,000 to 65,000 clones, roughly 90% detected once. The CDR3 contains 14 residues. Germline V lookup: CDR1 MNHEY, CDR2 SMNVEV (reference sequence). The ends were cut back, 2 bases at V and 1 base at J, with 8 bases in the middle. This chain links TRBV27 with TRBJ1-1, with no clear D. The sequenced sample was peripheral blood, obtained on day 0 of AZD1222 vaccination. The receptor was derived from an adult in good health. The CDR3 region has the DNA TGTGCCAGCAGTTTAAGGCAGGAGAACACTGAAGCTTTCTTT. As protein: CASSLRQENTEAFF.